These T cell receptor beta chains were read from a single sample in a study of blood T cell repertoires in COVID-19. The protocol was immunoSEQ multiplex PCR, while the TCRdb copy is restricted to in-frame clones and leaves out a portion. This table has a few hundred thousand clones, roughly nine tenths appearing once. The material sequenced was peripheral blood. The receptors come from a man in his sixties with acute or convalescent COVID-19. Each CDR3 is given with its conserved first and last residue. The order of the fields is D gene, J gene, clone size, V gene, CDR3 protein, CDR3 DNA. A D gene is named only where the DNA matches it firmly. Not every row has a clone size; where given, it reads once, few, many or a size class.

d_call: NA; j_call: TRBJ1-5; clone_size: NA; v_call: TRBV3-1/TRBV3-2; cdr3_aa: CASSQEFREFGQPQHF; cdr3_nt: TGTGCCAGCAGCCAAGAATTCAGGGAATTTGGTCAGCCCCAGCATTTT
d_call: TRBD2; j_call: TRBJ2-3; clone_size: once; v_call: TRBV11-3; cdr3_aa: CASSLRTSGARDTQYF; cdr3_nt: TGTGCCAGCAGCTTACGGACTAGCGGGGCCCGGGATACGCAGTATTTT
d_call: TRBD2; j_call: TRBJ2-5; clone_size: NA; v_call: TRBV11-3; cdr3_aa: CASSPPLGTRETQYF; cdr3_nt: TGTGCCAGCAGCCCCCCCTTGGGGACTAGAGAGACCCAGTACTTC
d_call: TRBD2; j_call: TRBJ2-4; clone_size: NA; v_call: TRBV3-1/TRBV3-2; cdr3_aa: CASSQDRTSSPKYF; cdr3_nt: TGTGCCAGCAGCCAGGACCGGACTAGCTCGCCGAAGTACTTC
d_call: TRBD2; j_call: TRBJ2-3; clone_size: few; v_call: TRBV7-3; cdr3_aa: CASSFPWTSGRGDTQYF; cdr3_nt: TGTGCCAGCAGCTTTCCCTGGACTAGCGGAAGGGGGGATACGCAGTATTTT
d_call: NA; j_call: TRBJ1-2; clone_size: NA; v_call: TRBV7-9; cdr3_aa: CASSLAGSGYTF; cdr3_nt: TGTGCCAGCAGCTTAGCTGGCTCGGGCTACACCTTC
d_call: TRBD2; j_call: TRBJ2-1; clone_size: NA; v_call: TRBV28; cdr3_aa: CASRKGLAGGWGNEQFF; cdr3_nt: TGTGCCAGCAGGAAGGGGCTAGCGGGAGGATGGGGGAATGAGCAGTTCTTC
d_call: TRBD1; j_call: TRBJ2-1; clone_size: once; v_call: TRBV27; cdr3_aa: CASSSTGTGPPRQFF; cdr3_nt: TGTGCCAGCAGTTCTACCGGGACAGGGCCCCCTAGGCAGTTCTTC
d_call: NA; j_call: TRBJ1-2; clone_size: NA; v_call: TRBV19; cdr3_aa: CASSIRARGEYGYTF; cdr3_nt: TGTGCCAGTAGTATCCGGGCCAGGGGAGAGTATGGCTACACCTTC
d_call: NA; j_call: TRBJ1-1; clone_size: NA; v_call: TRBV14; cdr3_aa: CASSPRTRGEAFF; cdr3_nt: TGTGCCAGCAGCCCTAGGACAAGGGGTGAAGCTTTCTTT
d_call: NA; j_call: TRBJ2-7; clone_size: NA; v_call: TRBV20-1; cdr3_aa: CSARVRGRPYF; cdr3_nt: TGCAGTGCTAGAGTTCGGGGTAGGCCGTACTTC